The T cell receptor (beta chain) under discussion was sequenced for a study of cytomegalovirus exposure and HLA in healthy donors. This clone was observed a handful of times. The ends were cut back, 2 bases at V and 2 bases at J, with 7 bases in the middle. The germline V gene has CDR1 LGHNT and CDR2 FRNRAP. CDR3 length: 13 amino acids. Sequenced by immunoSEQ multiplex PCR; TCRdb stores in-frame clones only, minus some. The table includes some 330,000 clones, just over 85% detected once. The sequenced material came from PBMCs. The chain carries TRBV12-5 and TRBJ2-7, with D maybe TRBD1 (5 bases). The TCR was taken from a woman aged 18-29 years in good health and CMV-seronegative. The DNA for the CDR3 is TGTGCTAGTGGTTTGACAGGCGCCTACGAGCAGTACTTC. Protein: CASGLTGAYEQYF. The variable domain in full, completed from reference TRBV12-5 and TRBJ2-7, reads DARVTQTPRHKVTEMGQEVTMRCQPILGHNTVFWYRQTMMQGLELLAYFRNRAPLDDSGMPKDRFSAEMPDATLATLKIQPSEPRDSAVYFCASGLTGAYEQYFGPGTRLTVT.